The subject of this entry is one TCR beta chain. Here immunoSEQ multiplex PCR was the method, and the copy in TCRdb shows in-frame clones only, minus some. There are around 240,000 clones in the sample; about 91% occur only once, and approximately 1.2% lies in the top ten. This record belongs to a study of blood T cell repertoires in COVID-19. Enrolled through a virtual design, the participants were between 18 and 89 years of age and came from 24 US areas. Cohorts were based on clinical histories the participants reported. CDR3 length equals 18 residues. Trimming took 5 bases from V and 1 from J, leaving 20 bases between them. Germline CDR1 is SEHNR and CDR2 is FQNEAQ (reference sequence).

Sequencing was performed on PBMCs or T cells enriched from blood (not recorded which). This clonotype was obtained from a human donor in a cohort exposed to, infected with or recovered from COVID-19 (not recorded which). The donor label of this sample is uncertain. This chain uses TRBV7-9 with TRBJ2-2; D possibly corresponds to TRBD1 (6 bases). This chain's CDR3 is CASSPPGRQAKNTGELFF. CDR3 DNA sequence: TGTGCCAGCAGCCCCCCGGGGAGACAGGCGAAGAACACCGGGGAGCTGTTTTTT. The entire variable domain, with the rest obtained from reference TRBV7-9 and TRBJ2-2, is as follows: DTGVSQNPRHKITKRGQNVTFRCDPISEHNRLYWYRQTLGQGPEFLTYFQNEAQLEKSRLLSDRFSAERPKGSFSTLEIQRTEQGDSAMYLCASSPPGRQAKNTGELFFGEGSRLTVL.